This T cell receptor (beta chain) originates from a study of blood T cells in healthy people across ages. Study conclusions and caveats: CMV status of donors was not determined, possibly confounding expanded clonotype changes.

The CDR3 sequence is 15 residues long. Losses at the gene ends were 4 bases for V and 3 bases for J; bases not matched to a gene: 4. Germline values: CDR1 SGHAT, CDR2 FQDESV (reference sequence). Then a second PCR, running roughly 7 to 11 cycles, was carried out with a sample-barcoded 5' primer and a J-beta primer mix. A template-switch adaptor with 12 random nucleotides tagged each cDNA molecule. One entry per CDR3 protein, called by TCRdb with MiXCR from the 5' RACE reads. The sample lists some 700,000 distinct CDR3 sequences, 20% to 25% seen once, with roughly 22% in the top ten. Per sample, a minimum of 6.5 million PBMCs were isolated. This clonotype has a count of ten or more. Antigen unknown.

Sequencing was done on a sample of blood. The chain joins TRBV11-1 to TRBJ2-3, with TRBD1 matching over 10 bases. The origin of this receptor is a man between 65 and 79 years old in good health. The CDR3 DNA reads TGTGCCAGCAGCTCGGGACAGGGGTATACAGATACGCAGTATTTT. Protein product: CASSSGQGYTDTQYF.